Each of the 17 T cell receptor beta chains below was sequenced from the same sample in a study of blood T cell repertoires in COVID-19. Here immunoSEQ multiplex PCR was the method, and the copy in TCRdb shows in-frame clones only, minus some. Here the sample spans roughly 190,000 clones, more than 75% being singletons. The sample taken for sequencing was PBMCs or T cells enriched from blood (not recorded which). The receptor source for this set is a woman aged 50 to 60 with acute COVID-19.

CDR3 sequence (DNA): TGTGCCAGTTCGGGGAGGCTAGCGGAACAAGAGACCCAGTACTTC. Translating it yields CASSGRLAEQETQYF. J is TRBJ2-5 and V is TRBV19; 7 bases line up with TRBD2. This CDR3 has 15 amino acids. The ends lost 8 bases at V and 2 bases at J; junction bases unmatched: 11. Germline V gene sequence: CDR1 LNHDA, CDR2 SQIVND (reference sequence). Together with reference TRBV19 and TRBJ2-5, the CDR3 gives the full variable domain: DGGITQSPKYLFRKEGQNVTLSCEQNLNHDAMYWYRQDPGQGLRLIYYSQIVNDFQKGDIAEGYSVSREKKESFPLTVTSAQKNPTAFYLCASSGRLAEQETQYFGPGTRLLVL.

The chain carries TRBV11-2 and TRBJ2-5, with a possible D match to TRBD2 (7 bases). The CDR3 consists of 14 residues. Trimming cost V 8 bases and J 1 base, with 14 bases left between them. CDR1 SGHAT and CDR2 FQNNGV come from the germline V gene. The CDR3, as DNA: TGTGCCAGCGGAAGGGGGGGACCCCAAGAGACCCAGTACTTC. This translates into CASGRGGPQETQYF.

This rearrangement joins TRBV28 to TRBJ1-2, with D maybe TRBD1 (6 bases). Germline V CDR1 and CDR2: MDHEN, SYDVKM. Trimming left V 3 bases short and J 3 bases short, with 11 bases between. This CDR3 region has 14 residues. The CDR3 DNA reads TGTGCCAGCAGTTTGGGGGCGCATCACTATGGCTACACCTTC. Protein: CASSLGAHHYGYTF.

The CDR3 region has the DNA TGCGCCAGCAGGTCAGGGGAGGGTCAGCCCCAGCATTTT. Translating gives CASRSGEGQPQHF. V is TRBV10-2 and J is TRBJ1-5, with D perhaps TRBD1 (6 bases). The CDR3 consists of 13 residues. From germline, CDR1 is WSHSY and CDR2 SAAADI. The germline V and J ends were trimmed by 6 bases and 6 bases, with 12 bases remaining between them.

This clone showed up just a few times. The CDR3 coding sequence is TGTGCCAGCAGCCCCCTTCGGGCAGGGGGCCGCTATGGCTACACCTTC. Translated, it gives CASSPLRAGGRYGYTF. V usage is TRBV7-8 and J usage is TRBJ1-2; 8 bases match TRBD1. The germline gives CDR1 SGHVS, CDR2 FQNEAQ. This CDR3 comprises 16 residues. V lost 5 bases, J lost 4 bases, and 12 bases stayed unmatched.

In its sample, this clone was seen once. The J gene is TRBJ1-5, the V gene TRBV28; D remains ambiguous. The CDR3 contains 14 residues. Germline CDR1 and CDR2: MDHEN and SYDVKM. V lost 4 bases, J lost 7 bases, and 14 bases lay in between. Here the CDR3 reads CASSYGSGQQPQHF. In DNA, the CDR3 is TGTGCCAGCAGTTATGGGAGCGGTCAGCAGCCCCAGCATTTT. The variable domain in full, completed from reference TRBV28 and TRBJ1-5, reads DVKVTQSSRYLVKRTGEKVFLECVQDMDHENMFWYRQDPGLGLRLIYFSYDVKMKEKGDIPEGYSVSREKKERFSLILESASTNQTSMYLCASSYGSGQQPQHFGDGTRLSIL.

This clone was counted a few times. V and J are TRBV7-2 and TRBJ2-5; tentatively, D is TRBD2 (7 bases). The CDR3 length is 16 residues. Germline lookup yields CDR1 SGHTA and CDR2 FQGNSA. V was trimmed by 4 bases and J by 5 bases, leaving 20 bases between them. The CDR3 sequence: CASSSNRGGGGETQYF. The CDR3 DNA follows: TGTGCCAGCAGCTCCAACCGGGGCGGGGGCGGCGAGACCCAGTACTTC.

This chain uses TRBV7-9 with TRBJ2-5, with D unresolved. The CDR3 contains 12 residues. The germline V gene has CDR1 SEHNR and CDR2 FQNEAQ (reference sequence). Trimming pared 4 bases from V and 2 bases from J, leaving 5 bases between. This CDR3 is CASSSMQETQYF. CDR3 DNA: TGTGCCAGCAGCTCCATGCAAGAGACCCAGTACTTC.

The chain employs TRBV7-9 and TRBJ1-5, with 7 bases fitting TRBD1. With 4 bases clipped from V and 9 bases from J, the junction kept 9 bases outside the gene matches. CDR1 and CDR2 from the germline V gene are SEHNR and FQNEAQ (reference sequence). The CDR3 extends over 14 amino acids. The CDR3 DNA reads TGTGCCAGCAGCTCGGGACAGTCCAGTAGGCCCCAGCATTTT. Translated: CASSSGQSSRPQHF.

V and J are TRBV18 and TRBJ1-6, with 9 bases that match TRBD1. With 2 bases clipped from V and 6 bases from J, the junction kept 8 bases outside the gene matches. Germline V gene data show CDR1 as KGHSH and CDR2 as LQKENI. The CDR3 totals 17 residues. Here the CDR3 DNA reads TGTGCCAGCTCACCAGCCGGGACAGGGTCGGGTAATTCACCCCTCCACTTT. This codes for CASSPAGTGSGNSPLHF.

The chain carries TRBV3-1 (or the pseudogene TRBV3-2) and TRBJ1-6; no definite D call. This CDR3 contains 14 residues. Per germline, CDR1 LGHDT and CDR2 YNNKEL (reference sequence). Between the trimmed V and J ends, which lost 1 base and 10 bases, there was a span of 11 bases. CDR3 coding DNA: TGTGCCAGCAGCCAAGGGCCGGGAGAATCACCCCTCCACTTT. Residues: CASSQGPGESPLHF.

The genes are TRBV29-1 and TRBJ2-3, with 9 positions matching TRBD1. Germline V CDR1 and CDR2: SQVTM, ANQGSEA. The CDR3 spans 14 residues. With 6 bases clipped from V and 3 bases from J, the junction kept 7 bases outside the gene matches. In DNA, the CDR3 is TGCAGCGTGGGGCCGGGACAGGGTACAGATACGCAGTATTTT. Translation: CSVGPGQGTDTQYF.

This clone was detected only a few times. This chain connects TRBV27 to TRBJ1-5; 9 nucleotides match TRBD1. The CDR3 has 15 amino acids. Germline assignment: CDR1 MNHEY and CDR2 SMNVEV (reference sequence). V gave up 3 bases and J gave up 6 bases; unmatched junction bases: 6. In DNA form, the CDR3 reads TGTGCCAGCAGTTTTTCGGGACAGGGACGTCAGCCCCAGCATTTT. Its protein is CASSFSGQGRQPQHF.

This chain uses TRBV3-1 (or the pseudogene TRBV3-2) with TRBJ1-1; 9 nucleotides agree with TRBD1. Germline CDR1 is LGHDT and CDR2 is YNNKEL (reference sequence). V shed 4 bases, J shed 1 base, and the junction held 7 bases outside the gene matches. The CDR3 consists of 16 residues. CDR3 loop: CASSPRLGQGNTEAFF. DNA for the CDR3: TGTGCCAGCAGCCCGCGGTTGGGACAGGGGAACACTGAAGCTTTCTTT.

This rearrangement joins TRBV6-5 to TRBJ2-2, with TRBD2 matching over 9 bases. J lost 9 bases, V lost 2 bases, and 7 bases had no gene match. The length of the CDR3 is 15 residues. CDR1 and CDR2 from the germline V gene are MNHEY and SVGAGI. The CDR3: CASSYETSGSRELFF. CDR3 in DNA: TGTGCCAGCAGTTACGAGACTAGCGGATCCCGGGAGCTGTTTTTT.

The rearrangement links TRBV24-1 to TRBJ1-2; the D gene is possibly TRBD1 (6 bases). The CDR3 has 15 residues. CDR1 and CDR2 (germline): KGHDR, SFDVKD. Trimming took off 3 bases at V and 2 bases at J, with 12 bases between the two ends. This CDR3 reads CATSDPITGNYGYTF. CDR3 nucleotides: TGTGCCACCAGTGATCCCATCACAGGGAACTATGGCTACACCTTC.

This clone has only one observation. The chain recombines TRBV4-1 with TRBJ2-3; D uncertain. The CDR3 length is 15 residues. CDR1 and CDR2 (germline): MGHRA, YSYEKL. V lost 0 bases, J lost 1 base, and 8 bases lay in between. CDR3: CASSQEVQGTDTQYF. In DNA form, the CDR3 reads TGCGCCAGCAGCCAAGAAGTTCAGGGCACAGATACGCAGTATTTT.